The rows below give T cell receptor beta chains drawn from one sample of a study of T cell repertoires in cytomegalovirus infection. TCRdb called the reads again in MiXCR, with one record for every CDR3 protein. Of some 320,000 distinct CDR3 sequences in the sample, over 7.5% were seen once. Sample: PBMCs. The receptor source for this set is a human donor in good health (CMV status not recorded). Some clones in this sample may be carry-over from other donors' samples. Each CDR3 is given with its conserved first and last residue. The D gene is left open where the match is weak. Part of the rows lack a size; the others show once, few, many or a class for expanded clones.

.	TRBV20-1	.	TRBJ2-5	CSARSVTQYF	TGCAGTGCTAGAAGTGTTACCCAGTACTTC
.	TRBV19	.	TRBJ1-5	CASSSSRGNQPQHF	TGTGCCAGTAGTTCGTCACGGGGAAATCAGCCCCAGCATTTT
many	TRBV6-5	TRBD2	TRBJ2-2	CASSYRRGGLANTGELFF	TGTGCCAGCAGTTACAGGCGGGGGGGGCTCGCGAACACCGGGGAGCTGTTTTTT
few	TRBV6-6	TRBD1	TRBJ1-1	CATRQGQPSNTEAFF	TGTGCCACCAGACAGGGGCAACCCTCGAACACTGAAGCTTTCTTT
many	TRBV20-1	.	TRBJ1-6	CSATPDSPLHF	TGCAGTGCTACCCCAGATTCACCCCTCCACTTT
.	TRBV7-3	TRBD1	TRBJ2-3	CASSPLRTGRGDTQYF	TGTGCCAGCAGCCCCTTACGGACAGGGCGGGGAGATACGCAGTATTTT
few	TRBV7-2	.	TRBJ2-5	CASSFPRGQETQYF	TGTGCCAGCAGCTTTCCTCGGGGCCAAGAGACCCAGTACTTC
many	TRBV7-2	.	TRBJ1-4	CASSFSSGTINEKLFF	TGTGCCAGCAGCTTCTCCTCCGGGACAATCAATGAAAAACTGTTTTTT
.	TRBV11-2	TRBD2	TRBJ2-2	CASSFRQAPGLAGQSNTGELFF	TGTGCCAGCAGCTTCCGACAGGCCCCGGGACTAGCGGGACAAAGTAACACCGGGGAGCTGTTTTTT
few	TRBV11-2	.	TRBJ2-7	CASSLGDIGPGEQYF	TGTGCCAGCAGCTTAGGGGACATCGGTCCCGGGGAGCAGTACTTC
few	TRBV11-2	.	TRBJ2-1	CASSATLGGDNEQFF	TGTGCCAGCAGCGCTACTCTTGGGGGAGACAATGAGCAGTTCTTC
few	TRBV20-1	TRBD2	TRBJ2-5	CSARDPTSGGAFRQETQYF	TGCAGTGCTAGAGACCCGACTAGCGGGGGGGCTTTTCGGCAAGAGACCCAGTACTTC
many	TRBV4-1	.	TRBJ2-7	CASSQSDREDYEQYF	TGCGCCAGCAGCCAATCCGACAGGGAGGACTACGAGCAGTACTTC
many	TRBV7-2	.	TRBJ1-5	CASRSLSNQPQHF	TGTGCCAGCAGGTCCCTTAGCAATCAGCCCCAGCATTTT
.	TRBV27	.	TRBJ2-2	CASRNSGHTGELFF	TGTGCCAGCAGAAACAGCGGACACACCGGGGAGCTGTTTTTT
many	TRBV7-2	TRBD2	TRBJ2-5	CASSQLTSGGIQETQYF	TGTGCCAGCAGCCAATTGACTAGCGGGGGAATCCAAGAGACCCAGTACTTC
many	TRBV11-3	.	TRBJ1-1	CASSPDGGRDTEAFF	TGTGCCAGCAGCCCAGACGGAGGGAGGGACACTGAAGCTTTCTTT
few	TRBV6-2/TRBV6-3	TRBD1	TRBJ2-2	CASSTHRGTVNTGELFF	TGTGCCAGCAGTACCCACAGAGGGACAGTAAACACCGGGGAGCTGTTTTTT
medium-sized	TRBV7-2	TRBD2	TRBJ2-5	CASSWGLAGTYQETQYF	TGTGCCAGCAGCTGGGGACTAGCGGGGACGTACCAAGAGACCCAGTACTTC